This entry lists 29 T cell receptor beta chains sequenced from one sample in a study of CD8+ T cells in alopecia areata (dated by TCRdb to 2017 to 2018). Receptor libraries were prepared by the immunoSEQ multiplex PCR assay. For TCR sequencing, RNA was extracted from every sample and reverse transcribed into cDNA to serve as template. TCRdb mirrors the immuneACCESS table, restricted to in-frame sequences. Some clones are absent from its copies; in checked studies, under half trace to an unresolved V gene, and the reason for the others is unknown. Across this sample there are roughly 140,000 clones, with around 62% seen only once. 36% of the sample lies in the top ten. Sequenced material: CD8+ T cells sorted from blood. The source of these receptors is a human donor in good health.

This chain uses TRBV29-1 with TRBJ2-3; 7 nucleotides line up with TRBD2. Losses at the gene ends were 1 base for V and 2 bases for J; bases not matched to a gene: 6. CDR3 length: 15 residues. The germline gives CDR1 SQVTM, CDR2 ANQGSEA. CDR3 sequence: CSVEAAGVNTDTQYF. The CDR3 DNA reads TGCAGCGTTGAAGCGGCGGGAGTGAACACAGATACGCAGTATTTT.

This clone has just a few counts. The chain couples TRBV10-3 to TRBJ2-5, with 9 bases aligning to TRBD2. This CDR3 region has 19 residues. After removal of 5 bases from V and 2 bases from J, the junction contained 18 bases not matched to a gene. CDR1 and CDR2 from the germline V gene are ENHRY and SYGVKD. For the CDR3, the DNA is TGTGCCATCAGTCCCGTCGCGGCTAGCGGGGAACTTTTACAAGAGACCCAGTACTTC. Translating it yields CAISPVAASGELLQETQYF.

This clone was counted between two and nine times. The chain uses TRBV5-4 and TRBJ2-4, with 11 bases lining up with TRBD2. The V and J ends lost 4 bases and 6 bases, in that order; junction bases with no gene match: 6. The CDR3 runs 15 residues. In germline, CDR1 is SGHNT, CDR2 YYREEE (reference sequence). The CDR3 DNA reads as TGTGCCAGCAGCACTGCCGGGACTAGCGGAAACATTCAGTACTTC. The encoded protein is CASSTAGTSGNIQYF.

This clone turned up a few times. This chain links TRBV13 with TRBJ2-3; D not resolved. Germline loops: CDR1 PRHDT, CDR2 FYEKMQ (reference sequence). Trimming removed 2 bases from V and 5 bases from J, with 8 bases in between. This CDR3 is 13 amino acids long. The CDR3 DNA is TGTGCCAGCAGCTTAAACGGCGAAGATACGCAGTATTTT. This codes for CASSLNGEDTQYF.

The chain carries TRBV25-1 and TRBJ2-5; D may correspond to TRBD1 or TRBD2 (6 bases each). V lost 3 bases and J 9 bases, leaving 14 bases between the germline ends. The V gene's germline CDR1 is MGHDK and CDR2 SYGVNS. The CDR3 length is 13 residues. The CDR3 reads CASSDVGGQAQYF. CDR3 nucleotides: TGTGCCAGCAGTGACGTGGGGGGACAAGCCCAGTACTTC.

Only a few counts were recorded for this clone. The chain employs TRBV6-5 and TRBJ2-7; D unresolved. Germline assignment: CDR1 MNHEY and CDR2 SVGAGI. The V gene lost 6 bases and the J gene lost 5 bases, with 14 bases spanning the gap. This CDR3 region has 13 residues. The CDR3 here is CASRPGDPDEQYF. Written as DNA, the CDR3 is TGTGCCAGCAGACCCGGAGACCCCGACGAGCAGTACTTC.

The CDR3: CASSHQFQGSSYEQYF. The CDR3 DNA is TGTGCCAGCAGTCACCAATTTCAGGGCAGCTCCTACGAGCAGTACTTC. This chain connects TRBV27 to TRBJ2-7; tentative D call: TRBD1 (5 bases). The CDR3 extends over 16 amino acids. In germline, CDR1 is MNHEY, CDR2 SMNVEV (reference sequence). Trimming shortened V by 5 bases and J by 0 bases, and 17 bases separated the two germline ends.

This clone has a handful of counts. CDR3 nucleotides: TGTGCCAGTAGTACCCGGGACTCCACCGGGGAGCTGTTTTTT. Protein product: CASSTRDSTGELFF. The rearrangement links TRBV19 to TRBJ2-2; D is perhaps TRBD2 (6 bases). This CDR3 spans 14 amino acids. The V end was cut by 4 bases, the J end by 4 bases, with 10 bases between. CDR1 is LNHDA and CDR2 is SQIVND in the germline V gene (reference sequence). The variable domain in full, completed from reference TRBV19 and TRBJ2-2, reads DGGITQSPKYLFRKEGQNVTLSCEQNLNHDAMYWYRQDPGQGLRLIYYSQIVNDFQKGDIAEGYSVSREKKESFPLTVTSAQKNPTAFYLCASSTRDSTGELFFGEGSRLTVL.

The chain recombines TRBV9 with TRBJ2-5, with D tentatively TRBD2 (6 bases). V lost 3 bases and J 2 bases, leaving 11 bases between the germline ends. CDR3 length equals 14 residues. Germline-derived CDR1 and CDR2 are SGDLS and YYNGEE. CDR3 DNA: TGTGCCAGCAGCGGGGAGGACTTGCAAGAGACCCAGTACTTC. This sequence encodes CASSGEDLQETQYF.

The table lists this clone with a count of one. CDR3: CSVVGRDFYNEQFF. The CDR3 DNA reads TGCAGCGTTGTAGGGCGGGACTTCTACAATGAGCAGTTCTTC. V usage is TRBV29-1 and J usage is TRBJ2-1; D is possibly TRBD2 (6 bases). This CDR3 has 14 residues. Germline CDR1 reads SQVTM; CDR2 reads ANQGSEA. The V end lost 4 bases, the J end lost 3 bases, and 13 bases lay between the germline ends.

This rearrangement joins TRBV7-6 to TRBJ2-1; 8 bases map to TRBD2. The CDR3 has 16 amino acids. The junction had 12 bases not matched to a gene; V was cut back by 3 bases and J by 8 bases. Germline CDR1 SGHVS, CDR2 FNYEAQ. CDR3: CASSLTSATRLDEQFF. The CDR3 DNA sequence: TGTGCCAGCAGCTTGACTAGCGCGACCCGATTAGATGAGCAGTTCTTC.

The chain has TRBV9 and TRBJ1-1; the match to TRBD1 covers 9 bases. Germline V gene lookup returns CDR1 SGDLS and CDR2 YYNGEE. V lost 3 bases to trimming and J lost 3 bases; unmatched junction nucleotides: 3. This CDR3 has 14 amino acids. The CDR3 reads CASSDGQGHTEAFF. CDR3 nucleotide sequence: TGTGCCAGCAGCGACGGACAGGGGCACACTGAAGCTTTCTTT.

The CDR3 here is CASSPGQALQETQYF. The CDR3 bases are TGCGCCAGCAGCCCGGGACAGGCCCTACAAGAGACCCAGTACTTC. The chain employs TRBV4-1 and TRBJ2-5; TRBD1 aligns across 8 bases. CDR3 size: 15 residues. Germline CDR1 MGHRA, CDR2 YSYEKL. Germline trimming cut 4 bases from V and 2 bases from J; bases unmatched to any gene: 6.

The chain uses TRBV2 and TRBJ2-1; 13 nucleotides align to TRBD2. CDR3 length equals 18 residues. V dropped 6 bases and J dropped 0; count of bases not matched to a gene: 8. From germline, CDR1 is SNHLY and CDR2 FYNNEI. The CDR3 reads CASRETSGRTSSYNEQFF. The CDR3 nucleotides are TGTGCCAGCAGAGAGACTAGCGGGAGGACGAGCTCCTACAATGAGCAGTTCTTC.

DNA of the CDR3: TGTGCCAGCAGCTTTGCGGGGGGTCTTAGGAGCTCCTACGAGCAGTACTTC. Translated: CASSFAGGLRSSYEQYF. The chain couples TRBV7-2 to TRBJ2-7; 8 bases match TRBD2. This CDR3 region has 17 residues. V shed 3 bases and J 0 bases; nucleotides not matched to a gene: 10. Germline V gene data show CDR1 as SGHTA and CDR2 as FQGNSA.

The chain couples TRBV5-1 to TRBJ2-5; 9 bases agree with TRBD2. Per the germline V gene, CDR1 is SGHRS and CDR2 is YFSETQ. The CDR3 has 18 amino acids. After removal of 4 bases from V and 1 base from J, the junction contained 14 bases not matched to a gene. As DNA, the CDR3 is TGCGCCAGCAGCCACAAATCTAGCGGGGAAATTCTCCAAGAGACCCAGTACTTC. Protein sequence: CASSHKSSGEILQETQYF.

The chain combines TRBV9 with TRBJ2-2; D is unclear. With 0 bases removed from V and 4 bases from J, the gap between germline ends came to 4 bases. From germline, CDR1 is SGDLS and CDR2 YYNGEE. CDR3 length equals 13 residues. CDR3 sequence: CASSVDLTGELFF. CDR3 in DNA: TGTGCCAGCAGCGTAGACCTCACCGGGGAGCTGTTTTTT.

The CDR3 reads CASSFGTRTGELFF. The DNA for the CDR3 is TGTGCCAGCAGTTTCGGGACTCGCACCGGGGAGCTGTTTTTT. The chain joins TRBV27 to TRBJ2-2, with D perhaps matching TRBD2 (6 bases). There are 14 residues in the CDR3. The ends were cut back, 3 bases at V and 4 bases at J, with 9 bases in the middle. Germline CDR1 is MNHEY and CDR2 is SMNVEV (reference sequence).

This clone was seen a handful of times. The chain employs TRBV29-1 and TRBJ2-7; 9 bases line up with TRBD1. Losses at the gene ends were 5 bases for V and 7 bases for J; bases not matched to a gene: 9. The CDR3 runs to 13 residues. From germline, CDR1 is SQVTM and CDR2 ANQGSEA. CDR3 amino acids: CSVKEQGAGEQYF. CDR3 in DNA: TGCAGCGTTAAGGAACAGGGGGCGGGTGAGCAGTACTTC.

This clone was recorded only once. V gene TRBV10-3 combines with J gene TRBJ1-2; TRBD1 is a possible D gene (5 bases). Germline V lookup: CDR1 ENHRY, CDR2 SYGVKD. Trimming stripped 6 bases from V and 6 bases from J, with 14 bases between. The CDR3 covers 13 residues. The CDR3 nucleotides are TGTGCCATCAGAAACCGGGACGGCGATGGCTACACCTTC. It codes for CAIRNRDGDGYTF.

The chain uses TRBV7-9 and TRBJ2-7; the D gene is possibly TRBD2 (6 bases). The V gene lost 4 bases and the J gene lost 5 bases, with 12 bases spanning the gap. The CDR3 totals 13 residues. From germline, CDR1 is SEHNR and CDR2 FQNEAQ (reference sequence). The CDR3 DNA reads TGTGCCAGCAGCTCTAGCGCTGGACACGAGCAGTACTTC. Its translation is CASSSSAGHEQYF. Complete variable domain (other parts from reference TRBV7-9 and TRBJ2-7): DTGVSQNPRHKITKRGQNVTFRCDPISEHNRLYWYRQTLGQGPEFLTYFQNEAQLEKSRLLSDRFSAERPKGSFSTLEIQRTEQGDSAMYLCASSSSAGHEQYFGPGTRLTVT.

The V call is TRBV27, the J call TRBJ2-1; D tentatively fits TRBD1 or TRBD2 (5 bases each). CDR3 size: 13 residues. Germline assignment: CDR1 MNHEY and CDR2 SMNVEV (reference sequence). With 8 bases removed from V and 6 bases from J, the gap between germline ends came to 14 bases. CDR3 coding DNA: TGTGCCAGCCGGGACGGACCAGCCAATGAGCAGTTCTTC. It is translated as CASRDGPANEQFF.

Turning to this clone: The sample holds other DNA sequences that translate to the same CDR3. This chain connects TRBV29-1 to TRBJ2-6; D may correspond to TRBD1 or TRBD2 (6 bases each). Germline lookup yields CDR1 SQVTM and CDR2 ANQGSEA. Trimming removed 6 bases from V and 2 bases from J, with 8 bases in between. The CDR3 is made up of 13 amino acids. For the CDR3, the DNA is TGCAGCGTGGAGGGGGCTGGGGCCAACGTCCTGACTTTC. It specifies CSVEGAGANVLTF.

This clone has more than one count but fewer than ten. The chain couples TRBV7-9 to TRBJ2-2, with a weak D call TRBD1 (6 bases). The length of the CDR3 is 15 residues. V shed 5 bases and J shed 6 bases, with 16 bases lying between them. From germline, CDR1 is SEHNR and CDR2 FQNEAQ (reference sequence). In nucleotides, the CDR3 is TGTGCCAGCAGCCCTGGGACAATTTACGCCGGGGAGCTGTTTTTT. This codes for CASSPGTIYAGELFF.

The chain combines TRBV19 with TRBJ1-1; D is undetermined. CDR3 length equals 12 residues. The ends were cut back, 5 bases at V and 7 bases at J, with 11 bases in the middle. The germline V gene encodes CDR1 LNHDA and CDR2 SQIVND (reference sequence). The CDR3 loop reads CASSYRMNEAFF. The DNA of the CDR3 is TGTGCCAGTAGTTACCGGATGAATGAAGCTTTCTTT.

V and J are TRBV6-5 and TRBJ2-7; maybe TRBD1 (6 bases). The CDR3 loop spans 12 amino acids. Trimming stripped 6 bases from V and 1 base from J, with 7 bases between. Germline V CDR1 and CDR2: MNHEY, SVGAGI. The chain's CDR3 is CASSGQSYEQYF. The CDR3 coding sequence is TGTGCCAGCAGCGGACAGTCCTACGAGCAGTACTTC.

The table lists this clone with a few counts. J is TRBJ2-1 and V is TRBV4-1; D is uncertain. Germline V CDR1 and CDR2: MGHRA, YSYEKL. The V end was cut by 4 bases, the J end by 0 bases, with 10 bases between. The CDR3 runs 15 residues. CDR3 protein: CASSPPGSSYNEQFF. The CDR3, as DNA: TGCGCCAGCAGCCCCCCTGGAAGCTCCTACAATGAGCAGTTCTTC.

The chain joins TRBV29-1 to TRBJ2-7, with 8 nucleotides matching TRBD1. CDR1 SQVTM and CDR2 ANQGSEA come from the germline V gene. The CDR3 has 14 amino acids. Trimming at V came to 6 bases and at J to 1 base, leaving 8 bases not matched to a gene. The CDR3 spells CSVGRTGRSYEQYF. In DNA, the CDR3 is TGCAGCGTCGGACGGACAGGGCGGTCCTACGAGCAGTACTTC.

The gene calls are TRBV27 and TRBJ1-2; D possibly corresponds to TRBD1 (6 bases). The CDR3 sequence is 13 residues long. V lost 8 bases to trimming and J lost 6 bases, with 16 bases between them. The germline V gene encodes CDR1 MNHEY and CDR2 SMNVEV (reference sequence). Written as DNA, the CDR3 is TGTGCCAGCGGACAGACAGGCGTCCATGGCTACACCTTC. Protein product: CASGQTGVHGYTF.